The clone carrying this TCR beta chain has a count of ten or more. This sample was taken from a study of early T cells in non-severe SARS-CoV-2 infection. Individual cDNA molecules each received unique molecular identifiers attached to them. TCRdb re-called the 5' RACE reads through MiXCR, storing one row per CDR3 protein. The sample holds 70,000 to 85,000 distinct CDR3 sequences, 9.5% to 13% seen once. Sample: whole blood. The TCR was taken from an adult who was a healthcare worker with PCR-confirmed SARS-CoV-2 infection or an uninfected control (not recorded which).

For the CDR3, the DNA is TGCAGTGCTAGAGGGTCGGGCGGATACTACGAGCAGTACTTC. Residues: CSARGSGGYYEQYF. The chain is built from TRBV20-1 and TRBJ2-7; D is unclear. Trimming removed 1 base at V and 3 bases at J, with 13 bases between. From germline, CDR1 is DFQATT and CDR2 SNEGSKA (reference sequence). This CDR3 comprises 14 residues.